The 32 T cell receptor beta chains below were found in one sample sequenced in a study of OX40 agonist ivuxolimab in advanced cancers. Produced via immunoSEQ multiplex PCR; TCRdb's table is partial and in-frame only. The sample lists approximately 57,000 clones, 80% to 90% occurring once. This material consisted of CD4+ or CD8+ T cells sorted from blood, taken in a trial of the OX40 agonist ivuxolimab. The receptor set was obtained from an adult with an advanced solid tumor such as melanoma, head and neck, liver or kidney cancer.

This chain joins TRBV21-1 and TRBJ2-1; the table's D call, TRBD2, has no DNA check behind it. TRBV21-1 is reported as a pseudogene. This CDR3 region has 12 residues. The CDR3 spells CASSKASNEQFF. CDR3 DNA sequence: TGTGCCAGCAGCAAAGCTAGCAATGAGCAGTTCTTC.

The chain recombines TRBV19 with TRBJ2-5; 14 bases agree with TRBD2. The ends lost 3 bases at V and 4 bases at J; junction bases unmatched: 4. The CDR3 is 16 amino acids. Germline V gene sequence: CDR1 LNHDA, CDR2 SQIVND (reference sequence). CDR3 sequence (DNA): TGTGCCAGTAGTATGACTAGCGGGGGGGCCGGAGAGACCCAGTACTTC. This codes for CASSMTSGGAGETQYF.

CDR3 sequence reads: CASSERPKDTQYF. The CDR3 region has the DNA TGTGCCAGCAGTGAAAGGCCGAAAGATACGCAGTATTTT. The rearrangement joins TRBV2 to TRBJ2-3; D remains unclear. V was pared by 2 bases and J by 5 bases, with 8 bases between. The CDR3 length is 13 residues. The germline V gene encodes CDR1 SNHLY and CDR2 FYNNEI.

The rearrangement uses TRBV12-5 and TRBJ1-5; TRBD1 might be the D (6 bases). V lost 7 bases to trimming and J lost 0 bases, with 13 bases between them. The CDR3 spans 15 residues. Germline V CDR1 and CDR2: LGHNT, FRNRAP. CDR3 amino acids: CASEPGGFSNQPQHF. CDR3 DNA sequence: TGTGCTAGTGAGCCGGGGGGCTTTAGCAATCAGCCCCAGCATTTT.

The chain recombines TRBV12-2 with TRBJ2-1; TRBD2, as called in the table, went unchecked against the DNA. TRBV12-2 is a pseudogene. CDR3 length: 15 residues. The CDR3 sequence is CASRLGGKPYNEQFF. For the CDR3, the DNA is TGTGCAAGTCGCTTAGGAGGGAAACCCTACAATGAGCAGTTCTTC.

The chain combines TRBV19 with TRBJ1-4; tentatively, D is TRBD1 (6 bases). This CDR3 is built from 14 residues. Germline loops: CDR1 LNHDA, CDR2 SQIVND (reference sequence). V lost 2 bases to trimming and J lost 5 bases, with 9 bases between them. CDR3 nucleotide sequence: TGTGCCAGTAGTATAACAGGGCTGAATGAAAAACTGTTTTTT. Translating it yields CASSITGLNEKLFF.

The chain is built from TRBV6-5 and TRBJ1-6; TRBD1 is a possible D gene (6 bases). Germline lookup yields CDR1 MNHEY and CDR2 SVGAGI. CDR3 length: 13 residues. Trimming removed 8 bases from V and 5 bases from J, with 10 bases in between. The chain's CDR3 is CASEGGNNSPLHF. DNA of the CDR3: TGTGCCAGCGAGGGGGGGAATAATTCACCCCTCCACTTT.

The CDR3: CASSYEVLTEAFF. CDR3 nucleotide sequence: TGTGCCAGCAGTTACGAGGTTTTGACTGAAGCTTTCTTT. The chain links TRBV6-5 to TRBJ1-1; no clear D gene. The CDR3 is made up of 13 amino acids. The germline V gene has CDR1 MNHEY and CDR2 SVGAGI. V was trimmed by 2 bases and J by 5 bases, leaving 9 bases between them.

The V call is TRBV4-2, the J call TRBJ2-2; 12 bases are shared with TRBD2. This CDR3 has 17 residues. V was pared by 0 bases and J by 2 bases, with 1 base of the junction left unmatched. CDR1 and CDR2 (germline): LGHNA, YNFKEQ. The DNA for the CDR3 is TGTGCCAGCAGCCAAGAACTAGCGGGGGGAAACACCGGGGAGCTGTTTTTT. It is translated as CASSQELAGGNTGELFF.

The chain combines TRBV6-5 with TRBJ1-4, with a weak D call TRBD1 (6 bases). The CDR3 extends over 13 amino acids. V was cut by 6 bases and J by 10 bases, with 15 bases left in between. The V gene's germline CDR1 is MNHEY and CDR2 SVGAGI. CDR3 sequence (DNA): TGTGCCAGCAGCTGGGACAACAAGGGAAAACTGTTTTTT. This translates into CASSWDNKGKLFF.

This clone has a handful of counts. The chain employs TRBV10-3 and TRBJ1-1; tentatively, D is TRBD1 (5 bases). Germline-derived CDR1 and CDR2 are ENHRY and SYGVKD. The CDR3 contains 15 residues. Trimming took 6 bases from V and 1 from J, leaving 15 bases between them. CDR3 amino acids: CAIRDSPDRNTEAFF. In DNA form, the CDR3 reads TGTGCCATCAGAGACAGCCCTGATAGGAACACTGAAGCTTTCTTT.

The sample holds one count of this clone. V is TRBV6-1 and J is TRBJ1-3; possibly TRBD1 for D (5 bases). Per the germline V gene, CDR1 is MNHNS and CDR2 is SASEGT. Deletions cut 7 bases from V and 4 bases from J, with 8 bases between. The CDR3 loop spans 12 amino acids. The CDR3 loop reads CASTGPGNTIYF. Here the CDR3 DNA reads TGTGCCAGCACAGGGCCAGGAAACACCATATATTTT.

The chain has TRBV19 and TRBJ1-4, with 7 bases matching TRBD1. The CDR3 spans 14 residues. V lost 3 bases to trimming and J lost 6 bases; unmatched junction nucleotides: 4. The V gene's germline CDR1 is LNHDA and CDR2 SQIVND (reference sequence). The chain's CDR3 is CASSMTGPDEKLFF. CDR3 nucleotides: TGTGCCAGTAGTATGACAGGGCCCGATGAAAAACTGTTTTTT.

This clone was counted between two and nine times. Its ends do not fully match the called genes, so a read error is possible. The V gene is TRBV5-1, the J gene TRBJ2-2; 14 positions match TRBD2. CDR3 length equals 16 residues. Germline V gives CDR1 SGHRS, CDR2 YFSETQ. The CDR3 region is CASRLGLAGVTGELFF. The CDR3 DNA reads TGCGCCAGCAGATTGGGACTAGCGGGGGTGACCGGGGAGCTGTTTTTT.

The CDR3 DNA reads as TGTGCCAGCAGTGAAGACAGGGTTGGGCTGTTTTTT. Residues: CASSEDRVGLFF. The chain couples TRBV2 to TRBJ2-2, with D possibly matching TRBD1 (6 bases). This CDR3 region has 12 residues. The V gene's germline CDR1 is SNHLY and CDR2 FYNNEI. V dropped 1 base and J dropped 13 bases, with 10 bases sitting between them. Using reference TRBV2 and TRBJ2-2 for the parts outside the CDR3, the full variable domain is EPEVTQTPSHQVTQMGQEVILRCVPISNHLYFYWYRQILGQKVEFLVSFYNNEISEKSEIFDDQFSVERPDGSNFTLKIRSTKLEDSAMYFCASSEDRVGLFFGEGSRLTVL.

This sequence joins TRBV4-1 and TRBJ2-1; D perhaps matches TRBD2 (6 bases). This CDR3 is built from 17 residues. V lost 1 base, J lost 4 bases, and 17 bases lay in between. The germline CDR1 and CDR2 sequences are MGHRA and YSYEKL. CDR3: CASSQGGAAGQYNEQFF. CDR3 DNA: TGCGCCAGCAGCCAAGGGGGTGCGGCGGGGCAATACAATGAGCAGTTCTTC.

This clone has more than one count but fewer than ten. This specimen includes other DNA sequences encoding the same CDR3. The CDR3 DNA reads as TGTGCCAGCAGCTCGGGACAGGGTAATGAAAAACTGTTTTTT. This codes for CASSSGQGNEKLFF. The chain combines TRBV6-1 with TRBJ1-4, with 9 bases matching TRBD1. V lost 6 bases and J lost 4; bases outside the gene matches: 3. The CDR3 extends over 14 amino acids. CDR1 is MNHNS, CDR2 SASEGT, per germline.

The chain uses TRBV27 and TRBJ2-3; possible D gene TRBD1, 6 bases. The CDR3 spans 15 residues. The germline V and J ends were trimmed by 3 bases and 3 bases, with 13 bases remaining between them. CDR1 is MNHEY, CDR2 SMNVEV, per germline (reference sequence). The CDR3 region is CASSFQGPGTDTQYF. In DNA, the CDR3 is TGTGCCAGCAGTTTCCAGGGGCCCGGGACAGATACGCAGTATTTT.

This clone was seen only once. V usage is TRBV9 and J usage is TRBJ2-4; D might be TRBD1 (6 bases). Germline loops: CDR1 SGDLS, CDR2 YYNGEE. The V and J ends lost 4 bases and 9 bases respectively, with 14 bases between them. The CDR3 covers 13 residues. CDR3 sequence reads: CASSLRQETIQYF. CDR3 in DNA: TGTGCCAGCAGCCTCCGACAGGAGACCATTCAGTACTTC.

J is TRBJ2-2 and V is TRBV6-1; 9 bases match TRBD1. V shed 4 bases, J shed 2 bases, and the junction held 5 bases outside the gene matches. Germline-derived CDR1 and CDR2 are MNHNS and SASEGT. The CDR3 covers 16 residues. The DNA for the CDR3 is TGTGCCAGCAGTGGCCGGGACAGGGCTAACACCGGGGAGCTGTTTTTT. This sequence encodes CASSGRDRANTGELFF.

The rearrangement links TRBV5-1 to TRBJ2-7, with 10 bases aligning to TRBD1. The CDR3 contains 15 residues. V trimming: 0 bases; J trimming: 6 bases; junction bases outside the gene matches: 6. Germline CDR1 is SGHRS and CDR2 is YFSETQ. The chain's CDR3 is CASSLGGQGFGEQYF. CDR3 DNA sequence: TGCGCCAGCAGCTTGGGGGGACAGGGGTTTGGCGAGCAGTACTTC.

V and J are TRBV4-1 and TRBJ1-2; a possible D gene is TRBD1 (6 bases). Trimming shortened V by 2 bases and J by 7 bases, and 11 bases separated the two germline ends. From germline, CDR1 is MGHRA and CDR2 YSYEKL. There are 13 residues in the CDR3. CDR3 in amino acids: CASSQRQEFGYTF. In DNA, the CDR3 is TGCGCCAGCAGCCAAAGACAGGAGTTTGGCTACACCTTC.

The CDR3 sequence is CASSILAGGVNEQYF. CDR3 coding DNA: TGTGCCAGCAGTATTTTAGCGGGGGGGGTCAACGAGCAGTACTTC. The gene calls are TRBV2 and TRBJ2-7, with 11 positions matching TRBD2. The V gene end was trimmed by 5 bases and the J gene end by 5 bases; junction bases not matched to a gene: 8. Germline V gives CDR1 SNHLY, CDR2 FYNNEI. The CDR3 contains 15 residues.

The chain uses TRBV5-6 and TRBJ2-3; 8 positions match TRBD1. With 4 bases clipped from V and 4 bases from J, the junction kept 5 bases outside the gene matches. CDR1 and CDR2 (germline): SGHDT, YYEEEE. The CDR3 totals 14 residues. The CDR3 coding sequence is TGTGCCAGCAGCGACAGGGGTAGCTCAGATACGCAGTATTTT. The encoded protein is CASSDRGSSDTQYF.

The V gene is TRBV10-3, the J gene TRBJ1-5, with a possible D match to TRBD1 (5 bases). The V end was cut by 3 bases, the J end by 2 bases, with 8 bases between. The CDR3 has 14 residues. Germline CDR1 is ENHRY and CDR2 is SYGVKD. The CDR3 sequence: CAISDQGGNQPQHF. The CDR3 bases are TGTGCCATCAGTGATCAGGGAGGCAATCAGCCCCAGCATTTT.

The chain employs TRBV5-1 and TRBJ2-5; weak D call: TRBD2 (5 bases). The CDR3 sequence is 14 residues long. V was shortened by 0 bases and J by 5 bases, with 11 bases between the two germline ends. Germline V lookup: CDR1 SGHRS, CDR2 YFSETQ. CDR3 amino acids: CASSLAKAAETQYF. DNA of the CDR3: TGCGCCAGCAGCTTGGCCAAAGCGGCGGAGACCCAGTACTTC.

The chain couples TRBV19 to TRBJ1-1, with a weak D call TRBD1 (5 bases). V was cut by 5 bases and J by 6 bases, with 25 bases left in between. Germline CDR1 and CDR2: LNHDA and SQIVND (reference sequence). This CDR3 spans 17 amino acids. The DNA of the CDR3 is TGTGCCAGTAGTTCCACCCCCTCCGGACACGGGGGACCTGAAGCTTTCTTT. Translation gives CASSSTPSGHGGPEAFF.

The J gene is TRBJ1-4, the V gene TRBV7-9, with D unclear. CDR1 and CDR2 from the germline V gene are SEHNR and FQNEAQ (reference sequence). V was shortened by 5 bases and J by 0 bases, with 7 bases between the two germline ends. There are 14 residues in the CDR3. The CDR3 region is CASSLDSTNEKLFF. Written as DNA, the CDR3 is TGTGCCAGCAGCCTGGATTCAACTAATGAAAAACTGTTTTTT.

This chain uses TRBV28 with TRBJ1-6; D might be TRBD1 (5 bases). This CDR3 is 15 amino acids long. Germline CDR1 MDHEN, CDR2 SYDVKM. The V gene lost 5 bases and the J gene lost 13 bases, with 21 bases spanning the gap. The CDR3 protein is CASSPPGSRGGPLHF. CDR3 coding DNA: TGTGCCAGCAGTCCCCCGGGGAGTCGCGGGGGGCCCCTCCACTTT.

The chain employs TRBV5-4 and TRBJ1-6, with TRBD1 matching over 7 bases. The V and J ends lost 4 bases and 2 bases, in that order; junction bases with no gene match: 6. Germline values: CDR1 SGHNT, CDR2 YYREEE (reference sequence). The CDR3 totals 16 residues. The CDR3 DNA follows: TGTGCCAGCAGCATTGCCGGGACAGCCTATAATTCACCCCTCCACTTT. Residues: CASSIAGTAYNSPLHF.

The V call is TRBV7-7, the J call TRBJ2-1; possible D gene TRBD2, 6 bases. Trimming left V 1 base short and J 0 bases short, with 7 bases between. Germline CDR1 is SSHAT and CDR2 is FNYEAQ (reference sequence). The CDR3 spans 15 residues. CDR3 DNA: TGTGCCAGCAGCTTAGTCGGGAGCTCCTACAATGAGCAGTTCTTC. Its protein is CASSLVGSSYNEQFF.

The chain links TRBV6-1 to TRBJ2-2; TRBD2 might be the D (5 bases). The V and J ends lost 7 bases and 1 base respectively, with 13 bases between them. This CDR3 region has 15 residues. Germline values: CDR1 MNHNS, CDR2 SASEGT. The chain's CDR3 is CASTLNGGNTGELFF. The CDR3 bases are TGTGCCAGCACTCTAAACGGAGGGAACACCGGGGAGCTGTTTTTT.